This T cell receptor beta chain was found in a study of vaccination effects on CD4 cells after COVID-19 (dated by TCRdb to 2022 to 2024). Context from the whole study: Each participant got two doses of an mRNA SARS-CoV-2 vaccine, either BNT162b2 or mRNA-1273. SARS-CoV-2 spike-specific CD4+ TCR repertoires from before and after mRNA vaccination were compared in COVID-19 convalescent patients and in infection-naive vaccine recipients. Altogether, approximately 10 COVID-19 convalescent patients and a few SARS-CoV-2-naive healthy vaccine recipients made up the full study. The Oncomine TCR Beta short-read assay on an Illumina iSeq 100 was used to sequence cultures from other donors in the study.

On the study overall, not on this receptor specifically: Among healthy vaccine recipients, nearly all vaccine-induced clones were SARS-CoV-2 mono-reactive, and just 1 of 255 was cross-reactive with common cold coronaviruses. Clones induced by infection and clones induced by vaccination both contracted markedly at late timepoints after vaccination, which fits with T cell responses waning over time. Only a small number of convalescent patients were included, and no early post-infection timepoints were available, which limited the study.

The library came from the immunoSEQ multiplex PCR assay. TCR beta CDR3 sequencing was performed on DNA from the cultured, isolated CD4+ T cells. Per the original workflow: Non-productive TCR sequences were discarded, and reads were trimmed to the CDR3 region, with only CDR3s of 7 or more amino acids retained. Antigen-specific clonotypes were identified using the MANAFEST web app by comparison of expansion in peptide wells against reference cultures. Positive clones required FDR<0.05 expansion versus reference and all other wells, odds ratio above 5, and frequency above 0.1% in two replicate wells. A clonotype was defined as cross-reactive if the clonotype was significantly expanded both in SARS-CoV-2 spike wells and in at least one common cold coronavirus spike condition. CDR3 similarity was assessed by Levenshtein distance using the stringdist R package, and unrooted trees were constructed with ape in R 3.6.1. TCRdb retrieved this table from immuneACCESS and kept in-frame rearrangements only. Not all clones are present; in checked studies, unresolved V genes account for under half, and no reason is known for the remainder. V and J calls and clone size are as listed in that table; D and trimming were resolved from the DNA. In all, the sample holds fewer than 30,000 clones, and more than 70% of those were seen once. The ten top clones hold around 30% of the sample.

Trimming at the junction amounts to 4 bases on V and 8 bases on J, and the germline ends lie 24 bases apart. Inclusive of the bounding cysteine and phenylalanine, the CDR3 is 16 residues long. Solely the CDR3 DNA is kept, with 48 bases framed from the first base. CDR1 LGHDT and CDR2 YNNKEL were looked up in the germline V gene (reference sequence). In the ViraFEST assay, PBMC were stimulated with viral peptide pools, and TCR sequencing was then used to find antigen-specific CD4+ T cell clonotypes based on their expansion. After more than nine days of culture, CD4+ T cells were isolated with the EasySep CD4+ T cell isolation kit. Negative nucleocapsid antibody results before and after vaccination confirmed that the healthy vaccine recipients had no prior SARS-CoV-2 infection. Two million PBMC per well were cultured in IMDM with roughly 5% human AB serum, roughly 11 IU/ml IL-2 and gentamicin, plus 10 ug/ml peptides. On days 3 and 7, half of the culture medium was replaced with fresh IL-2-containing medium. Unless noted otherwise, every peptide stimulation condition was cultured in triplicate wells. Using Ficoll-Paque Plus gradient centrifugation, PBMC were separated from whole blood and then either used fresh or cryopreserved at -140C. The spike proteins of SARS-CoV-2 and of the common cold coronaviruses HCoV-NL63, HCoV-OC43 and HCoV-229E were spanned by overlapping peptide pools. The QIAamp micro DNA kit was used to extract genomic DNA from the cultured CD4+ T cells.

About this clone itself: Its antigen remains undetermined. Base qualities are not at hand, and no much larger clone is one base apart.

The sequence was obtained from a human donor who received a COVID-19 vaccine. This specimen was CD4+ T cells from PBMCs cultured with SARS-CoV-2 spike peptides, taken before COVID-19 vaccination. The sample's cell subset or site label is to be understood as: SARS-CoV-2 spike overlapping peptide pool stimulation. The V and J segments used are TRBV3-1 (or the pseudogene TRBV3-2) and TRBJ2-7; TRBD1 might be the D gene, on 5 matching bases. CDR3 protein: CASSPWPDKLYDKQYF. Read as DNA, the sequence is TGTGCCAGCAGCCCGTGGCCGGACAAGCTCTACGATAAGCAGTACTTC.